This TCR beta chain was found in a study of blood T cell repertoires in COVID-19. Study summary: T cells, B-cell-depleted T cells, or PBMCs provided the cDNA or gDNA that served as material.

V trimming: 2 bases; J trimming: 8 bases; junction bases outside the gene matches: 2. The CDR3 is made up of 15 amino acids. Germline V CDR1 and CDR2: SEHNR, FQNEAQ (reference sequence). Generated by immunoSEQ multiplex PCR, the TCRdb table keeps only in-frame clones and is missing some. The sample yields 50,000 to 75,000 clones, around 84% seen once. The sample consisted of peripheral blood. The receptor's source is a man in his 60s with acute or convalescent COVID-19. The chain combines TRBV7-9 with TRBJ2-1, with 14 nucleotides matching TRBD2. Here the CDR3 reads CASSLMGLAGDEQFF. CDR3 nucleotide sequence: TGTGCCAGCAGCTTAATGGGACTAGCGGGGGATGAGCAGTTCTTC.